These 27 T cell receptor beta chains were sequenced from one sample in a study of CD8+CD57+ T cells in acquired aplastic anemia. Sequencing involved patients with CD8+CD57+ cell expansion previously shown by flow cytometry. General study findings and limits: Lower repertoire diversity than in total CD4+ and CD8+ pools was seen for CD8+CD57+ cells in patients.

The antigens for these receptors are not known. Using genomic DNA as the template, TCR beta VDJ and CDR3 profiling was carried out. One entry per CDR3 protein, called by TCRdb with MiXCR from the reads. The data hold about 16,000 distinct CDR3 sequences, with over 35% observed a single time. The specimen sequenced was CD8+CD57+ T cells sorted from PBMCs. The subset: bead-enriched CD8+CD57+ effector memory T cells from SAA patients. Receptors originate from a human donor with aplastic anemia.

This clonotype showed up many times. The chain links TRBV2 to TRBJ1-2; D remains unclear. Germline assignment: CDR1 SNHLY and CDR2 FYNNEI. The CDR3 spans 8 residues. The CDR3 DNA is TGTGCTAACTATGGCTACACCTTC. Translating gives CANYGYTF.

This rearrangement joins TRBV16 to TRBJ1-2; possibly TRBD1 for D (6 bases). There are 17 residues in the CDR3. Trimming left V 2 bases short and J 4 bases short, with 20 bases between. The germline V gene encodes CDR1 KGHSY and CDR2 FQNENV. CDR3 loop: CASSQGPRVQGVYGYTF. CDR3 in DNA: TGTGCCAGCAGCCAAGGGCCCCGAGTACAGGGTGTCTATGGCTACACCTTC.

The chain joins TRBV6-5 to TRBJ1-2, with 9 bases matching TRBD1. This CDR3 contains 13 residues. After removal of 4 bases from V and 6 bases from J, the junction contained 3 bases not matched to a gene. Per germline, CDR1 MNHEY and CDR2 SVGAGI. CDR3 in amino acids: CASSSQGADGYTF. DNA of the CDR3: TGTGCCAGCAGTTCACAGGGGGCTGATGGCTACACCTTC.

This clonotype was detected a few times. The chain links TRBV29-1 to TRBJ1-5, with a weak D call TRBD1 (6 bases). Trimming shortened V by 5 bases and J by 5 bases, and 13 bases separated the two germline ends. Germline values: CDR1 SQVTM, CDR2 ANQGSEA. The CDR3 sequence is 13 residues long. CDR3 DNA sequence: TGCAGCGTTTCAGGGGCAGGCGATCAGCCCCAGCATTTT. It specifies CSVSGAGDQPQHF.

Many counts were recorded for this clonotype. The genes are TRBV11-2 and TRBJ2-2; D perhaps matches TRBD1 (6 bases). The CDR3 is 13 amino acids. The V gene's germline CDR1 is SGHAT and CDR2 FQNNGV. V lost 1 base and J lost 8, with 8 bases in between. The CDR3 loop reads CASSLVGTGELFF. The CDR3 bases are TGTGCCAGCAGCTTAGTTGGGACAGGGGAGCTGTTTTTT. Full variable domain (outside the CDR3, taken from reference TRBV11-2 and TRBJ2-2): EAGVAQSPRYKIIEKRQSVAFWCNPISGHATLYWYQQILGQGPKLLIQFQNNGVVDDSQLPKDRFSAERLKGVDSTLKIQPAKLEDSAVYLCASSLVGTGELFFGEGSRLTVL.

This clonotype appeared a few times. V and J are TRBV27 and TRBJ1-5; D perhaps matches TRBD1 (6 bases). CDR1 and CDR2 from the germline V gene are MNHEY and SMNVEV (reference sequence). Trimming took off 0 bases at V and 4 bases at J, with 10 bases between the two ends. This CDR3 comprises 15 residues. The CDR3 loop reads CASSLSWGANQPQHF. In DNA, the CDR3 is TGTGCCAGCAGTTTATCATGGGGGGCTAATCAGCCCCAGCATTTT.

V and J are TRBV19 and TRBJ1-4; D not certain. Germline V gene lookup returns CDR1 LNHDA and CDR2 SQIVND (reference sequence). This CDR3 is 15 amino acids long. The V and J ends lost 3 bases and 8 bases respectively, with 16 bases between them. The CDR3 sequence is CASSIRPTRTEKLFF. The CDR3 DNA reads TGTGCCAGTAGTATCCGACCCACCCGAACCGAAAAACTGTTTTTT.

The sample holds a few counts of this clonotype. The gene calls are TRBV10-3 and TRBJ1-1, with D uncertain. This CDR3 has 13 amino acids. Germline V CDR1 and CDR2: ENHRY, SYGVKD. The V and J ends lost 2 bases and 3 bases respectively, with 7 bases between them. Here the CDR3 DNA reads TGTGCCATCAGTGAGCGGAGTGACACTGAAGCTTTCTTT. This encodes CAISERSDTEAFF.

In this sample, this clonotype turned up a few times. The rearrangement links TRBV11-2 to TRBJ2-1; TRBD2 matches 13 bases. This CDR3 comprises 15 residues. The germline V gene has CDR1 SGHAT and CDR2 FQNNGV. V shed 4 bases, J shed 16 bases, and the junction held 13 bases outside the gene matches. The CDR3: CASSWRTSGGPIYFF. The CDR3 DNA follows: TGTGCCAGCAGCTGGAGGACTAGCGGGGGTCCTATTTACTTCTTC.

This clonotype showed up many times. This chain connects TRBV5-1 to TRBJ2-1; D gene uncertain. Germline V gene sequence: CDR1 SGHRS, CDR2 YFSETQ. The length of the CDR3 is 13 residues. V was cut by 4 bases and J by 6 bases, with 11 bases left in between. The CDR3: CASSQAPLNEQFF. The CDR3 bases are TGCGCCAGCAGCCAGGCACCTCTCAATGAGCAGTTCTTC.

This clonotype showed up just a few times. Compared with germline, one end of the junction differs, possibly owing to a read error. This rearrangement joins TRBV25-1 to TRBJ1-1; a weak D match, TRBD1 (6 bases). Germline V CDR1 and CDR2: MGHDK, SYGVNS. This CDR3 contains 13 residues. CDR3 bases: TGTGCCAGCAGCCTCACAGGGAACGCTGAAGCTTTCTTT. Its protein product is CASSLTGNAEAFF.

This clonotype was picked up a small number of times. The J gene is TRBJ2-7, the V gene TRBV7-2, with TRBD2 matching over 13 bases. The CDR3 has 15 residues. Trimming took 5 bases from V and 3 from J; bases not matched to a gene: 4. In germline, CDR1 is SGHTA, CDR2 FQGNSA. The chain's CDR3 is CASSNGLAGVYEQYF. The CDR3 DNA reads TGTGCCAGCAGCAACGGACTAGCGGGAGTCTACGAGCAGTACTTC.

This clonotype was recorded many times. The chain combines TRBV19 with TRBJ2-2; D uncertain. The CDR3 is 12 amino acids. V was cut by 3 bases and J by 6 bases, with 5 bases left in between. Germline CDR1 and CDR2: LNHDA and SQIVND (reference sequence). This chain's CDR3 is CASSIVSGELFF. CDR3 nucleotide sequence: TGTGCCAGTAGTATTGTTTCCGGGGAGCTGTTTTTT. Filled out from reference TRBV19 and TRBJ2-2, the complete variable domain reads DGGITQSPKYLFRKEGQNVTLSCEQNLNHDAMYWYRQDPGQGLRLIYYSQIVNDFQKGDIAEGYSVSREKKESFPLTVTSAQKNPTAFYLCASSIVSGELFFGEGSRLTVL.

This clonotype was seen a handful of times. This chain uses TRBV25-1 with TRBJ1-4; D not certain. The CDR3 has 14 residues. V lost 1 base to trimming and J lost 2 bases, with 5 bases between them. Germline CDR1 and CDR2: MGHDK and SYGVNS. The CDR3 spells CASSELDTNEKLFF. The CDR3 DNA follows: TGTGCCAGCAGTGAATTGGACACTAATGAAAAACTGTTTTTT.

This chain connects TRBV24-1 to TRBJ2-1; 11 bases agree with TRBD1. CDR1 and CDR2 (germline): KGHDR, SFDVKD. Germline trimming cut 3 bases from V and 8 bases from J; bases unmatched to any gene: 8. The CDR3 is 16 residues long. The CDR3 loop reads CATSDPGTGGNDEQFF. CDR3 nucleotide sequence: TGTGCCACCAGTGATCCCGGGACAGGGGGGAACGATGAGCAGTTCTTC.

The chain recombines TRBV24-1 with TRBJ2-1, with 11 bases aligning to TRBD2. The germline V gene has CDR1 KGHDR and CDR2 SFDVKD. CDR3 size: 15 residues. V lost 10 bases to trimming and J lost 10 bases; unmatched junction nucleotides: 14. CDR3 sequence reads: CATAASGGPRGEQFF. In DNA form, the CDR3 reads TGTGCCACAGCGGCTAGCGGGGGGCCGCGCGGCGAGCAGTTCTTC.

This clonotype occurred a few times. At one of its ends the junction is not consistent with the germline gene, which may arise from a read error. The chain has TRBV7-9 and TRBJ1-1; D call uncertain. This CDR3 contains 12 residues. Per the germline V gene, CDR1 is SEHNR and CDR2 is FQNEAQ (reference sequence). The CDR3 is CASSPHDTKAFF. The DNA for the CDR3 is TGTGCCAGCAGCCCCCATGACACTAAAGCTTTCTTT.

The chain's CDR3 is CANGYVNNQPQHF. The DNA of the CDR3 is TGTGCCAACGGTTACGTCAACAATCAGCCCCAGCATTTT. V and J are TRBV6-5 and TRBJ1-5; no clear D gene. V lost 10 bases, J lost 3 bases, and 13 bases lay in between. The germline V gene has CDR1 MNHEY and CDR2 SVGAGI. This CDR3 spans 13 amino acids.

The genes are TRBV10-3 and TRBJ1-1; possible D gene TRBD1, 5 bases. The CDR3 has 17 residues. Germline loops: CDR1 ENHRY, CDR2 SYGVKD. V was cut by 3 bases and J by 4 bases, with 21 bases left in between. The CDR3, as DNA: TGTGCCATCAGTGACGCTGCGAGACTAGCGGGGGGCACTGAAGCTTTCTTT. Translating gives CAISDAARLAGGTEAFF.

This clonotype was detected only a few times. The chain recombines TRBV29-1 with TRBJ1-2; TRBD1 agrees at 7 bases. Trimming took 5 bases from V and 0 from J; bases not matched to a gene: 3. There are 13 residues in the CDR3. CDR1 SQVTM and CDR2 ANQGSEA come from the germline V gene. CDR3 nucleotide sequence: TGCAGCGTTAGGGACAGAGCTAACTATGGCTACACCTTC. It encodes CSVRDRANYGYTF.

The gene calls are TRBV4-1 and TRBJ2-7, with 9 positions matching TRBD2. This CDR3 comprises 13 residues. Trimming at V came to 4 bases and at J to 2 bases, leaving 0 bases not matched to a gene. CDR1 and CDR2 (germline): MGHRA, YSYEKL. The CDR3 is CASSRGRAYEQYF. CDR3 DNA sequence: TGCGCCAGCAGCCGCGGGAGGGCCTACGAGCAGTACTTC.

The chain uses TRBV20-1 and TRBJ2-3; 12 bases map to TRBD1. The CDR3 loop spans 15 amino acids. Germline CDR1 DFQATT, CDR2 SNEGSKA (reference sequence). V lost 5 bases to trimming and J lost 1 base; unmatched junction nucleotides: 4. The CDR3 DNA reads TGCAGTGCTCAGGGACAGGGGGCGCGCACAGATACGCAGTATTTT. This gives the protein CSAQGQGARTDTQYF.

This clonotype was seen many times. This rearrangement joins TRBV15 to TRBJ2-3; D unresolved. The CDR3 consists of 12 residues. Trimming removed 4 bases from V and 4 bases from J, with 6 bases in between. The germline V gene encodes CDR1 LNHNV and CDR2 YYDKDF (reference sequence). CDR3 DNA sequence: TGTGCCACCAGCAAAGGACCAGATACGCAGTATTTT. This translates into CATSKGPDTQYF.

This clonotype was recorded many times. The rearrangement uses TRBV28 and TRBJ2-3; no clear D. Trimming pared 2 bases from V and 6 bases from J, leaving 12 bases between. Per the germline V gene, CDR1 is MDHEN and CDR2 is SYDVKM. CDR3 length: 14 amino acids. The CDR3 DNA sequence: TGTGCCAGCAGTTTAATAGGGCTGGGGGATACGCAGTATTTT. It translates to CASSLIGLGDTQYF.

In this sample, this clonotype turned up a few times. The chain uses TRBV7-7 and TRBJ2-7, with D possibly matching TRBD1 (6 bases). This CDR3 is built from 14 residues. Trimming removed 4 bases at V and 7 bases at J, with 17 bases between. CDR1 and CDR2 from the germline V gene are SSHAT and FNYEAQ (reference sequence). CDR3: CASSSGTREGEQYV. CDR3 nucleotides: TGTGCCAGCAGCTCCGGGACACGCGAAGGGGAGCAGTACGTC.

The chain uses TRBV2 and TRBJ2-2; 8 nucleotides line up with TRBD1. From germline, CDR1 is SNHLY and CDR2 FYNNEI. V trimming: 6 bases; J trimming: 0 bases; junction bases outside the gene matches: 6. The CDR3 contains 16 residues. CDR3 amino acids: CASSLTGGTNTGELFF. CDR3 nucleotides: TGTGCCAGCAGCCTTACAGGGGGGACGAACACCGGGGAGCTGTTTTTT.

This clonotype was picked up one time. This chain joins TRBV14 and TRBJ2-7, with 8 bases fitting TRBD2. Losses at the gene ends were 6 bases for V and 1 base for J; bases not matched to a gene: 2. This CDR3 has 13 residues. CDR1 is SGHDN, CDR2 FVKESK, per germline. The CDR3 reads CASSLAGSYEQYV. Written as DNA, the CDR3 is TGTGCCAGCAGTTTAGCGGGGTCCTACGAGCAGTACGTC.